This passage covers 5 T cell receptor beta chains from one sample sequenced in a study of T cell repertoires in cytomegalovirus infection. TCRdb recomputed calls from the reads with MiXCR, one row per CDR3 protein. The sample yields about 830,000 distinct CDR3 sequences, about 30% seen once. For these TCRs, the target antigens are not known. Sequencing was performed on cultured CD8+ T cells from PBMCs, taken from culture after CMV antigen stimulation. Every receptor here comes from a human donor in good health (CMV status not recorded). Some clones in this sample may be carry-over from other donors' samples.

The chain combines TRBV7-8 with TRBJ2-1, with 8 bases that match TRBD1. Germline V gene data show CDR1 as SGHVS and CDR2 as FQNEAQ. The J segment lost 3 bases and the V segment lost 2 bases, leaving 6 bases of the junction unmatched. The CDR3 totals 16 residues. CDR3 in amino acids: CASSLKGTGHYNEQFF. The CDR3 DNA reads TGTGCCAGCAGCTTAAAAGGGACAGGCCACTACAATGAGCAGTTCTTC.

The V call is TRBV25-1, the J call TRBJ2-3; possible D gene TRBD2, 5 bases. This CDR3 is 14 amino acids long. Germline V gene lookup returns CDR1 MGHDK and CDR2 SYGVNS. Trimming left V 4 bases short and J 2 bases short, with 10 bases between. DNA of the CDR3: TGTGCCAGCAGTGGGGAGTGGGTCACAGATACGCAGTATTTT. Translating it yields CASSGEWVTDTQYF.

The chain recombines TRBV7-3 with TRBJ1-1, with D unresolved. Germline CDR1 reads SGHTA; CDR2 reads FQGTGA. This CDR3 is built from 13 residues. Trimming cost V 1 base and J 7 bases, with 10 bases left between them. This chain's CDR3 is CASSLSIFDEAFF. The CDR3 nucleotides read TGTGCCAGCAGCTTAAGTATTTTTGATGAAGCTTTCTTT.

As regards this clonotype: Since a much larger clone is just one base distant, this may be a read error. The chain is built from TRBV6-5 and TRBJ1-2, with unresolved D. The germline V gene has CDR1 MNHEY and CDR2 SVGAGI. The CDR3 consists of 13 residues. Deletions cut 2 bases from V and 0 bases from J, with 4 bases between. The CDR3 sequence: CASSYEANYGYTF. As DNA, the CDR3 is TGTGCCAGCAGTTACGAAGCTAACTATGGCTACACCTTC.

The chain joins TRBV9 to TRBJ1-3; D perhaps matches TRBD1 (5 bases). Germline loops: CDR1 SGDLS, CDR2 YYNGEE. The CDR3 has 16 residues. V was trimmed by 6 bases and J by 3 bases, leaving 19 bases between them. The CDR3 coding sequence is TGTGCCAGCAATACCGGGGCGACCGGACGTGGAAACACCATATATTTT. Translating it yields CASNTGATGRGNTIYF.